The source of this TCR beta chain is a study of blood T cells in healthy people across ages. V dropped 6 bases and J dropped 2; count of bases not matched to a gene: 13. From germline, CDR1 is SGHTA and CDR2 FQGNSA. The CDR3 spans 19 residues. Next came a second PCR, run for about 7 to 12 cycles, which used a sample-barcoded 5' primer along with a J-beta primer mix. TCRdb fed the 5' RACE reads into MiXCR, producing one record per CDR3 protein. The sample records roughly 830,000 distinct CDR3 sequences, roughly 60% being singletons. This clonotype appeared a single time. The source is a man aged 30 to 45 in good health. V and J are TRBV7-2 and TRBJ2-6; TRBD1 agrees at 10 bases. The sample was blood. The CDR3: CASRPKTGGVSAGANVLTF. In DNA form, the CDR3 reads TGTGCCAGCAGACCTAAGACAGGGGGCGTTTCAGCTGGGGCCAACGTCCTGACTTTC.